This T cell receptor (beta chain) was captured in a study of T cell repertoires in cytomegalovirus infection. Study details: Alongside well-studied HLA-B-restricted CMV epitopes, recently identified HLA-C-restricted CMV epitopes were also used. A matching HLA type, together with CMV infection, was signaled by public TCR beta signatures.

MiXCR, applied by TCRdb to the reads, yields one record per CDR3 protein. The top ten clones hold 10% to 15% of a sample with around 710,000 distinct CDR3 sequences, almost 30% of them seen once. This clonotype was seen more than once but under ten times. What it recognizes is unknown. V lost 8 bases and J lost 5, with 10 bases in between. Germline CDR1 and CDR2: LGHNT and FRNRAP. This CDR3 spans 12 amino acids. Study findings and constraints: Carriers of CMV plus the relevant HLA were identified by cumulative public TCR beta family frequency. The ex vivo response showed dominance by HLA-C-restricted CMV-specific TCR beta clonotypes.

This TCR derives from a human donor in good health (CMV status not recorded). Some clones in this sample may be carry-over from other donors' samples. The specimen comprised cultured CD8+ T cells from PBMCs, sampled from culture after CMV antigen stimulation. The chain links TRBV12-5 to TRBJ2-1; TRBD1 might be the D (6 bases). CDR3 loop: CASHRAHNEQFF. In DNA, the CDR3 is TGTGCTAGTCACAGGGCCCACAATGAGCAGTTCTTC.